Listed below are T cell receptor beta chains from one sample, sequenced in a study of blood T cell repertoires in COVID-19. Profiling relied on immunoSEQ multiplex PCR, and the TCRdb table lists in-frame clones only, not all of them. The sample has roughly 330,000 clones, around 83% seen once. The sample comprised peripheral blood. The receptors here all came from a woman aged 45-60 years with acute or convalescent COVID-19. CDR3s include the opening cysteine and the closing phenylalanine or tryptophan. A D gene is named only where the DNA matches it firmly. Clone size is stated in some rows and not others, as once, few, many or a class when expanded.

d_call	v_call	clone_size	j_call	cdr3_length	cdr3_aa	cdr3_nt
TRBD1	TRBV19	NA	TRBJ1-2	13	CASSRDRNYGYTF	TGTGCCAGTAGTCGGGACAGGAACTATGGCTACACCTTC
NA	TRBV5-1	NA	TRBJ2-6	15	CASSLQVSGANVLTF	TGCGCCAGCAGCCTGCAGGTATCTGGGGCCAACGTCCTGACTTTC
NA	TRBV5-1	NA	TRBJ2-7	15	CASSLGTGRVDEQYF	TGCGCCAGCAGCTTGGGGACAGGGAGGGTGGACGAGCAGTACTTC
NA	TRBV13	NA	TRBJ1-2	18	CASSPLNRGGAGAGGYTF	TGTGCCAGCAGCCCCCTGAATCGGGGGGGAGCAGGGGCCGGTGGCTACACCTTC
TRBD1	TRBV5-1	NA	TRBJ2-7	15	CASSETGQNPYEQYF	TGCGCCAGCTCTGAAACGGGACAGAACCCCTACGAGCAGTACTTC
TRBD2	TRBV2	NA	TRBJ2-5	13	CASSPGGRETQYF	TGTGCCAGCAGCCCGGGGGGGAGGGAGACCCAGTACTTC
NA	TRBV11-2	few	TRBJ1-3	15	CASSSQGISGNTIYF	TGTGCCAGCAGCTCCCAGGGGATCTCTGGAAACACCATATATTTT
TRBD1	TRBV5-4	NA	TRBJ1-5	14	CASSVGQGNQPQHF	TGTGCCAGCAGCGTGGGACAGGGGAATCAGCCCCAGCATTTT
NA	TRBV2	NA	TRBJ1-5	14	CASSWGDRGQPQHF	TGTGCCAGCAGTTGGGGGGATCGGGGTCAGCCCCAGCATTTT
NA	TRBV25-1	NA	TRBJ1-4	15	CASSEPGGTNEKLFF	TGTGCCAGCAGTGAGCCAGGTGGCACTAATGAAAAACTGTTTTTT
TRBD1	TRBV4-1	NA	TRBJ1-2	14	CASSQGTGERGYTF	TGCGCCAGCAGCCAGGGGACAGGGGAAAGAGGCTACACCTTC
TRBD2	TRBV5-1	NA	TRBJ2-2	16	CASSLASGRAAGELFF	TGCGCCAGCAGCTTGGCAAGCGGGAGGGCCGCCGGGGAGCTGTTTTTT
TRBD1	TRBV28	NA	TRBJ2-2	14	CASLGQGRTGELFF	TGTGCCTCCCTGGGACAGGGAAGAACCGGGGAGCTGTTTTTT
NA	TRBV7-9	NA	TRBJ1-2	15	CASSLTQGANYGYTF	TGTGCCAGCAGCTTAACTCAGGGTGCCAACTATGGCTACACCTTC
NA	TRBV5-1	NA	TRBJ1-1	14	CASSSTGQNTEAFF	TGCGCCAGCAGCTCAACGGGACAGAACACTGAAGCTTTCTTT
NA	TRBV7-2	NA	TRBJ2-1	11	CASSFRDEQFF	TGTGCCAGCAGCTTCCGAGATGAGCAGTTCTTC
TRBD1	TRBV2	NA	TRBJ1-1	13	CASSERDRDEAFF	TGTGCCAGCAGTGAACGCGACAGGGATGAAGCTTTCTTT
TRBD2	TRBV6-4	once	TRBJ2-1	16	CASSPGLAGGLDEQFF	TGTGCCAGCAGTCCCGGACTAGCGGGGGGGCTCGATGAGCAGTTCTTC
NA	TRBV15	few	TRBJ2-2	15	CATSSSSANTGELFF	TGTGCCACCAGCAGTTCTAGCGCGAACACCGGGGAGCTGTTTTTT
TRBD1	TRBV19	NA	TRBJ1-2	13	CASSIGQGADYTF	TGTGCCAGTAGTATCGGACAGGGGGCAGACTACACCTTC
TRBD1	TRBV4-1	NA	TRBJ1-4	15	CASSQDGTGVEKLFF	TGCGCCAGCAGCCAAGATGGGACAGGGGTTGAAAAACTGTTTTTT
NA	TRBV4-1	NA	TRBJ1-1	15	CASSQEGAGNTEAFF	TGCGCCAGCAGCCAAGAGGGGGCAGGGAACACTGAAGCTTTCTTT
NA	TRBV29-1	NA	TRBJ2-2	13	CSAWTDDTGELFF	TGCAGCGCTTGGACAGACGACACCGGGGAGCTGTTTTTT
NA	TRBV12-3/TRBV12-4	few	TRBJ1-5	13	CASSFGLNQPQHF	TGTGCCAGCAGTTTCGGTTTGAATCAGCCCCAGCATTTT
NA	TRBV5-6	NA	TRBJ1-1	14	CASRPRSGNTEAFF	TGTGCCAGCAGGCCGCGCTCCGGGAACACTGAAGCTTTCTTT
NA	TRBV18	NA	TRBJ2-7	12	CASSPTGYEQYF	TGTGCCAGCTCACCAACGGGCTACGAGCAGTACTTC
NA	TRBV5-4	NA	TRBJ1-2	11	CASSLNYGYTF	TGTGCCAGCAGCCTCAACTATGGCTACACCTTC
TRBD1	TRBV18	once	TRBJ1-1	15	CASSSTTGANTEAFF	TGTGCCAGCTCATCAACCACAGGGGCCAACACTGAAGCTTTCTTT
TRBD1	TRBV6-6	few	TRBJ1-1	14	CASIRSGQGTEAFF	TGTGCCAGCATTCGATCTGGACAGGGGACTGAAGCTTTCTTT
TRBD2	TRBV27	once	TRBJ2-2	14	CASCGTSGSGELFF	TGTGCCAGCTGCGGGACTAGCGGTTCCGGGGAGCTGTTTTTT
NA	TRBV6-1	NA	TRBJ1-4	15	CASSEAGGINEKLFF	TGTGCCAGCAGTGAAGCCGGGGGGATAAATGAAAAACTGTTTTTT
NA	TRBV6-4	NA	TRBJ1-2	13	CASSAETGSGYTF	TGTGCCAGCAGTGCCGAGACAGGTTCCGGCTACACCTTC
NA	TRBV12-5	NA	TRBJ1-3	13	CASGPSGRDTIYF	TGTGCTAGTGGCCCCTCGGGGAGGGACACCATATATTTT
NA	TRBV29-1	NA	TRBJ2-1	15	CSVEGQEKSYNEQFF	TGCAGCGTTGAAGGACAGGAGAAATCCTACAATGAGCAGTTCTTC
TRBD2	TRBV5-1	NA	TRBJ2-3	16	CASSSTAGLSTDTQYF	TGCGCCAGCAGCTCGACAGCGGGGCTGAGCACAGATACGCAGTATTTT
TRBD1	TRBV7-6	few	TRBJ1-2	14	CASSFRGPNYGYTF	TGTGCCAGCAGCTTCAGGGGGCCTAACTATGGCTACACCTTC
TRBD1	TRBV18	NA	TRBJ2-7	14	CASSPDRVRYEQYF	TGTGCCAGCTCACCAGACAGGGTTAGATACGAGCAGTACTTC
NA	TRBV7-9	NA	TRBJ1-6	12	CASSTGNSPLHF	TGTGCCAGCAGTACGGGGAATTCACCCCTCCACTTT
NA	TRBV18	NA	TRBJ2-1	13	CASSPGDHGEQFF	TGTGCCAGCTCACCAGGAGACCACGGTGAGCAGTTCTTC
NA	TRBV6-5	NA	TRBJ1-1	13	CASSFRQYTEAFF	TGTGCCAGCAGTTTCCGACAGTACACTGAAGCTTTCTTT
NA	TRBV20-1	NA	TRBJ2-5	14	CSASVSGVRETQYF	TGCAGTGCTAGTGTCTCGGGGGTAAGAGAGACCCAGTACTTC
NA	TRBV6-5	NA	TRBJ1-2	14	CASSYNNSPYGYTF	TGTGCCAGCAGTTACAACAATTCCCCCTATGGCTACACCTTC
TRBD1	TRBV7-2	NA	TRBJ1-1	16	CASSSGTGGARTEAFF	TGTGCCAGCAGCTCCGGGACAGGGGGCGCGAGGACTGAAGCTTTCTTT
NA	TRBV12-5	NA	TRBJ2-3	13	CASGLPPTDTQYF	TGTGCTAGTGGTTTGCCCCCAACAGATACGCAGTATTTT
NA	TRBV18	NA	TRBJ2-1	15	CASSPPNSPYNEQFF	TGTGCCAGCTCACCTCCGAATAGCCCCTACAATGAGCAGTTCTTC
TRBD2	TRBV7-2	NA	TRBJ2-5	15	CASSRTSGGQETQYF	TGTGCCAGCAGCCGGACTAGCGGGGGGCAAGAGACCCAGTACTTC
TRBD1	TRBV7-2	NA	TRBJ1-1	14	CASSLDRDSTEAFF	TGTGCCAGCAGCTTAGATCGGGACAGCACTGAAGCTTTCTTT
NA	TRBV5-1	NA	TRBJ2-5	12	CASSISLETQYF	TGCGCCAGCAGCATATCCCTCGAGACCCAGTACTTC
TRBD2	TRBV6-2/TRBV6-3	NA	TRBJ2-1	16	CASSFPSGGVYNEQFF	TGTGCCAGCAGTTTTCCTAGCGGGGGGGTGTACAATGAGCAGTTCTTC
NA	TRBV11-1	NA	TRBJ1-1	16	CASSPSPVYRNTEAFF	TGTGCCAGCAGCCCTAGCCCGGTCTACCGGAACACTGAAGCTTTCTTT
NA	TRBV24-1	NA	TRBJ1-4	14	CATSDGTPNEKLFF	TGTGCCACCAGTGATGGGACACCTAATGAAAAACTGTTTTTT
NA	TRBV6-2/TRBV6-3	NA	TRBJ2-5	14	CASSPRRGRETQYF	TGTGCCAGCAGCCCCCGGAGGGGTAGAGAGACCCAGTACTTC
TRBD2	TRBV7-6	NA	TRBJ2-1	13	CASSPTERGQQFF	TGTGCCAGCAGCCCCACTGAGCGGGGTCAGCAGTTCTTC
TRBD2	TRBV10-3	NA	TRBJ2-1	13	CAIAGGSYNEQFF	TGTGCCATAGCGGGGGGGTCCTACAATGAGCAGTTCTTC
TRBD2	TRBV25-1	NA	TRBJ2-6	17	CASSVAWGGSGANVLTF	TGTGCCAGCAGTGTTGCTTGGGGGGGATCCGGGGCCAACGTCCTGACTTTC
NA	TRBV6-5	few	TRBJ1-1	11	CARTAFTEAFF	TGTGCCAGGACAGCTTTCACTGAAGCTTTCTTT
NA	TRBV5-6	NA	TRBJ1-5	16	CASSSKIRGSGQPQHF	TGTGCCAGCAGCTCCAAAATCCGGGGAAGTGGTCAGCCCCAGCATTTT
NA	TRBV10-3	NA	TRBJ1-1	13	CAISGQLNTEAFF	TGTGCCATCAGTGGACAGCTGAACACTGAAGCTTTCTTT
NA	TRBV5-1	NA	TRBJ1-5	12	CASSLDGQPQHF	TGCGCCAGCAGCTTGGACGGTCAGCCCCAGCATTTT